The 29 T cell receptor beta chains given below trace back to one sample, sequenced in a study of cytomegalovirus exposure and HLA in healthy donors. Assay used: immunoSEQ multiplex PCR; TCRdb lists only in-frame clones, some missing. The sample yields over 200,000 clones, about 91% seen once. What was sequenced was PBMCs. The receptors come from a woman between 18 and 30 years old in good health and CMV-seronegative.

The V gene is TRBV6-6, the J gene TRBJ2-3; possibly TRBD2 for D (5 bases). Germline CDR1 and CDR2: MNHNY and SVGAGI (reference sequence). The CDR3 is 13 amino acids. V lost 7 bases, J lost 0 bases, and 8 bases lay in between. CDR3 DNA sequence: TGTGCCAGCATGAGGGCTAGCACAGATACGCAGTATTTT. It encodes CASMRASTDTQYF.

V is TRBV5-1 and J is TRBJ2-7; TRBD1 might be the D (5 bases). CDR3 length: 15 residues. Trimming stripped 0 bases from V and 0 bases from J, with 10 bases between. Per the germline V gene, CDR1 is SGHRS and CDR2 is YFSETQ. CDR3 sequence: CASSLAETDSYEQYF. CDR3 nucleotides: TGCGCCAGCAGCTTGGCGGAGACAGACTCCTACGAGCAGTACTTC. Looking up the rest from reference TRBV5-1 and TRBJ2-7 gives the full variable domain: KAGVTQTPRYLIKTRGQQVTLSCSPISGHRSVSWYQQTPGQGLQFLFEYFSETQRNKGNFPGRFSGRQFSNSRSEMNVSTLELGDSALYLCASSLAETDSYEQYFGPGTRLTVT.

This sequence joins TRBV29-1 and TRBJ2-7; D is undetermined. V shed 6 bases and J shed 0 bases, with 9 bases lying between them. Per the germline V gene, CDR1 is SQVTM and CDR2 is ANQGSEA. CDR3 length equals 12 residues. This CDR3 is CSVLTPSYEQYF. The CDR3 DNA reads as TGCAGCGTCCTGACACCCTCCTACGAGCAGTACTTC.

The J gene is TRBJ2-1, the V gene TRBV5-1; no clear D gene. The CDR3 sequence is 16 residues long. From germline, CDR1 is SGHRS and CDR2 YFSETQ. The V end lost 0 bases, the J end lost 1 base, and 11 bases lay between the germline ends. For the CDR3, the DNA is TGCGCCAGCAGCTTGGCCATGGAGAGTTCCTACAATGAGCAGTTCTTC. It encodes CASSLAMESSYNEQFF.

The V gene is TRBV2, the J gene TRBJ1-1; weak D call: TRBD1 (5 bases). Germline V gene data show CDR1 as SNHLY and CDR2 as FYNNEI. The CDR3 runs 14 residues. The germline V and J ends were trimmed by 6 bases and 2 bases, with 13 bases remaining between them. This chain's CDR3 is CASRRQTDNTEAFF. The CDR3 region has the DNA TGTGCCAGCAGGAGACAGACGGATAACACTGAAGCTTTCTTT.

This clone has a single count. This chain connects TRBV29-1 to TRBJ2-5, with a tentative D call TRBD2 (6 bases). CDR3 length: 15 amino acids. Trimming cost V 4 bases and J 5 bases, with 20 bases left between them. Germline CDR1 SQVTM, CDR2 ANQGSEA. The DNA for the CDR3 is TGCAGCGTTGGGGAGGAGGGTGACGAAGTCGAGACCCAGTACTTC. Translation gives CSVGEEGDEVETQYF.

The rearrangement links TRBV13 to TRBJ2-7; possibly TRBD1 for D (6 bases). V lost 1 base to trimming and J lost 2 bases, with 33 bases between them. Germline CDR1 PRHDT, CDR2 FYEKMQ (reference sequence). This CDR3 has 22 amino acids. The CDR3 is CASSLEAALGDKGKRGAYEQYF. The CDR3 bases are TGTGCCAGCAGCTTAGAGGCCGCTCTTGGGGACAAGGGGAAAAGGGGAGCCTACGAGCAGTACTTC. Full variable domain (outside the CDR3, taken from reference TRBV13 and TRBJ2-7): AAGVIQSPRHLIKEKRETATLKCYPIPRHDTVYWYQQGPGQDPQFLISFYEKMQSDKGSIPDRFSAQQFSDYHSELNMSSLELGDSALYFCASSLEAALGDKGKRGAYEQYFGPGTRLTVT.

The V gene is TRBV28, the J gene TRBJ2-7; tentatively, D is TRBD1 (7 bases). Germline CDR1 is MDHEN and CDR2 is SYDVKM. Trimming removed 6 bases at V and 5 bases at J, with 32 bases between. CDR3 size: 19 residues. The CDR3 loop is CASRPQGEGWAEGANEQYF. The CDR3 bases are TGTGCCAGCAGGCCACAGGGCGAGGGTTGGGCGGAGGGGGCAAACGAGCAGTACTTC.

CDR3 amino acids: CASSGRTSGRTRSAEQYF. DNA of the CDR3: TGTGCCAGCAGTGGACGGACTAGCGGGAGGACCAGGAGTGCAGAGCAGTACTTC. The chain uses TRBV6-1 and TRBJ2-7; 14 positions agree with TRBD2. There are 18 residues in the CDR3. V lost 4 bases, J lost 7 bases, and 15 bases stayed unmatched. Germline V gene sequence: CDR1 MNHNS, CDR2 SASEGT.

The genes are TRBV7-8 and TRBJ2-1; 11 positions agree with TRBD2. Germline assignment: CDR1 SGHVS and CDR2 FQNEAQ. The trim removed 5 bases at V and 7 bases at J, leaving 10 bases unmatched. The CDR3 is 16 residues long. CDR3 coding DNA: TGTGCCAGCAGCGGCCGAACTAGCGGGAGAGATAATGAGCAGTTCTTC. This sequence encodes CASSGRTSGRDNEQFF. Looking up the rest from reference TRBV7-8 and TRBJ2-1 gives the full variable domain: GAGVSQSPRYKVAKRGQDVALRCDPISGHVSLFWYQQALGQGPEFLTYFQNEAQLDKSGLPSDRFFAERPEGSVSTLKIQRTQQEDSAVYLCASSGRTSGRDNEQFFGPGTRLTVL.

The chain is built from TRBV28 and TRBJ2-7; maybe TRBD2 (6 bases). This CDR3 is 15 amino acids long. Trimming removed 7 bases at V and 3 bases at J, with 19 bases between. CDR1 and CDR2 (germline): MDHEN, SYDVKM. The CDR3 region is CASTPPGSGGYEQYF. As DNA, the CDR3 is TGTGCCAGCACCCCCCCCGGTAGCGGCGGCTACGAGCAGTACTTC.

The table lists this clone with a count of one. The chain joins TRBV19 to TRBJ1-1; TRBD1 matches at 9 bases. The length of the CDR3 is 14 residues. J was trimmed by 2 bases and V by 5 bases; bases with no gene match: 3. Germline V lookup: CDR1 LNHDA, CDR2 SQIVND (reference sequence). The CDR3 region has the DNA TGTGCCAGTAGTTGGGGACAGGGCAACACTGAAGCTTTCTTT. This codes for CASSWGQGNTEAFF.

The chain joins TRBV13 to TRBJ2-7; TRBD2 matches at 9 bases. CDR1 and CDR2 (germline): PRHDT, FYEKMQ (reference sequence). V trimming: 4 bases; J trimming: 2 bases; junction bases outside the gene matches: 6. The CDR3 runs to 15 residues. CDR3 DNA sequence: TGTGCCAGCAGCTCCGGGGTAGCGGGGGCCTACGAGCAGTACTTC. Encoded protein: CASSSGVAGAYEQYF.

This rearrangement joins TRBV9 to TRBJ2-5, with TRBD2 matching over 11 bases. Per the germline V gene, CDR1 is SGDLS and CDR2 is YYNGEE. The CDR3 contains 16 residues. V lost 2 bases and J lost 3; bases outside the gene matches: 6. This chain's CDR3 is CASSVGTSGLEETQYF. The CDR3, as DNA: TGTGCCAGCAGCGTCGGGACTAGCGGTCTCGAAGAGACCCAGTACTTC.

The genes are TRBV2 and TRBJ2-3, with 8 positions matching TRBD2. CDR3 length equals 16 residues. V lost 5 bases to trimming and J lost 2 bases; unmatched junction nucleotides: 9. The germline V gene has CDR1 SNHLY and CDR2 FYNNEI. The CDR3 loop is CASSWRLAQLTDTQYF. The CDR3, as DNA: TGTGCCAGCAGTTGGAGACTAGCGCAGCTCACAGATACGCAGTATTTT. Drawing the rest from reference TRBV2 and TRBJ2-3, the complete variable domain is EPEVTQTPSHQVTQMGQEVILRCVPISNHLYFYWYRQILGQKVEFLVSFYNNEISEKSEIFDDQFSVERPDGSNFTLKIRSTKLEDSAMYFCASSWRLAQLTDTQYFGPGTRLTVL.

The chain recombines TRBV28 with TRBJ1-2; 9 bases are shared with TRBD1. After removal of 5 bases from V and 8 bases from J, the junction contained 15 bases not matched to a gene. The CDR3 extends over 16 amino acids. Germline values: CDR1 MDHEN, CDR2 SYDVKM. This chain's CDR3 is CASSPPGSLTGGGYTF. The CDR3 region has the DNA TGTGCCAGCAGTCCCCCCGGGTCCCTGACAGGGGGGGGCTACACCTTC.

This rearrangement joins TRBV27 to TRBJ2-2, with TRBD1 identical over 7 bases. Germline V CDR1 and CDR2: MNHEY, SMNVEV (reference sequence). J gave up 7 bases and V 5 bases, and 7 bases lay outside the gene matches. The CDR3 contains 14 residues. The CDR3 protein is CASSTGVSDGELFF. CDR3 coding DNA: TGTGCCAGCAGTACAGGGGTTTCGGACGGGGAGCTGTTTTTT.

This clone was recorded only once. The chain links TRBV11-2 to TRBJ2-7, with 10 bases aligning to TRBD2. CDR1 and CDR2 from the germline V gene are SGHAT and FQNNGV. The CDR3 is made up of 16 amino acids. Trimming cost V 4 bases and J 2 bases; bases outside gene matches: 8. CDR3 coding DNA: TGTGCCAGCAGCTCAATAAGCGGGAGGGGACCCTACGAGCAGTACTTC. The encoded protein is CASSSISGRGPYEQYF.

The chain uses TRBV30 and TRBJ2-1; D perhaps matches TRBD1 (5 bases). Looked up from germline, CDR1 is GTSNPN and CDR2 is SVGIG (reference sequence). Trimming took off 8 bases at V and 4 bases at J, with 21 bases between the two ends. The CDR3 consists of 15 residues. The CDR3 bases are TGTGCCGGTAGACAGCCCCTACCTCTATACAATGAGCAGTTCTTC. This sequence encodes CAGRQPLPLYNEQFF.

The V gene is TRBV11-2, the J gene TRBJ1-4; possibly TRBD1 for D (5 bases). The CDR3 loop spans 15 amino acids. V dropped 1 base and J dropped 7 bases, with 13 bases sitting between them. In germline, CDR1 is SGHAT, CDR2 FQNNGV. CDR3 residues: CASSLVQGAFEKLFF. The CDR3 DNA reads as TGTGCCAGCAGCTTAGTCCAGGGTGCGTTTGAAAAACTGTTTTTT.

V and J are TRBV7-9 and TRBJ1-2; TRBD1 matches 7 bases. This CDR3 is 14 amino acids long. V shed 1 base and J 6 bases; nucleotides not matched to a gene: 5. Germline CDR1 reads SEHNR; CDR2 reads FQNEAQ (reference sequence). The CDR3 DNA reads TGTGCCAGCAGCTTAGAGGGGGCGAGAGATGGCTACACCTTC. This codes for CASSLEGARDGYTF.

The chain combines TRBV7-9 with TRBJ2-1; no clear D. Germline assignment: CDR1 SEHNR and CDR2 FQNEAQ (reference sequence). Trimming removed 4 bases from V and 3 bases from J, with 10 bases in between. The CDR3 consists of 14 residues. The CDR3 DNA reads as TGTGCCAGCAGCTCTCTTAGGAGCTACAATGAGCAGTTCTTC. This translates into CASSSLRSYNEQFF.

This clone was counted only a few times. The V call is TRBV28, the J call TRBJ2-7; D gene ambiguous. Trimming stripped 8 bases from V and 0 bases from J, with 14 bases between. The germline gives CDR1 MDHEN, CDR2 SYDVKM. The length of the CDR3 is 14 residues. CDR3 residues: CASGQALNSYEQYF. CDR3 in DNA: TGTGCCAGCGGGCAGGCCCTAAACTCCTACGAGCAGTACTTC.

This clone was seen only once. The chain carries TRBV19 and TRBJ2-7; 8 bases align to TRBD1. Trimming at V came to 4 bases and at J to 6 bases, leaving 2 bases not matched to a gene. Germline lookup yields CDR1 LNHDA and CDR2 SQIVND (reference sequence). There are 12 residues in the CDR3. The CDR3 reads CASSRDRSEQYF. CDR3 nucleotides: TGTGCCAGTAGTAGGGACAGGTCCGAGCAGTACTTC.

This sequence joins TRBV29-1 and TRBJ2-2; 13 bases map to TRBD2. This CDR3 region has 16 residues. CDR1 and CDR2 from the germline V gene are SQVTM and ANQGSEA. V trimming: 6 bases; J trimming: 2 bases; junction bases outside the gene matches: 6. The CDR3 DNA sequence: TGCAGCGTCGGGACTAGCGGGACCTCCAACACCGGGGAGCTGTTTTTT. Protein: CSVGTSGTSNTGELFF.

This clone was counted once. The V call is TRBV2, the J call TRBJ2-1; D might be TRBD2 (5 bases). The germline gives CDR1 SNHLY, CDR2 FYNNEI. The V end was cut by 4 bases, the J end by 6 bases, with 16 bases between. The CDR3 spans 15 residues. CDR3 in DNA: TGTGCCAGCAGTGCTGAGGGAGCCATTATCAATGAGCAGTTCTTC. Its protein product is CASSAEGAIINEQFF.

The CDR3 DNA sequence: TGTGCCAGCAGCTTACTTACAGGGGGCGGCCTTATCTACAATGAGCAGTTCTTC. Translating it yields CASSLLTGGGLIYNEQFF. V gene TRBV11-2 combines with J gene TRBJ2-1, with 9 nucleotides matching TRBD1. V lost 2 bases, J lost 3 bases, and 11 bases stayed unmatched. This CDR3 has 18 amino acids. The germline V gene has CDR1 SGHAT and CDR2 FQNNGV.

V usage is TRBV29-1 and J usage is TRBJ1-1; D possibly corresponds to TRBD1 (5 bases). The CDR3 consists of 12 residues. V gave up 8 bases and J gave up 1 base, with 11 bases separating them. Germline V lookup: CDR1 SQVTM, CDR2 ANQGSEA. The CDR3 nucleotides read TGCAGCCCTCCGACAGCGAACACTGAAGCTTTCTTT. This encodes CSPPTANTEAFF. Based on the CDR3 plus reference TRBV29-1 and TRBJ1-1, the full variable domain is SAVISQKPSRDICQRGTSLTIQCQVDSQVTMMFWYRQQPGQSLTLIATANQGSEATYESGFVIDKFPISRPNLTFSTLTVSNMSPEDSSIYLCSPPTANTEAFFGQGTRLTVV.

The chain links TRBV4-2 to TRBJ2-3; tentative D call: TRBD2 (5 bases). Germline lookup yields CDR1 LGHNA and CDR2 YNFKEQ. This CDR3 comprises 15 residues. Trimming left V 4 bases short and J 0 bases short, with 11 bases between. The DNA of the CDR3 is TGTGCCAGCAGCCTTCGGAGGACTAGCACAGATACGCAGTATTTT. Translating it yields CASSLRRTSTDTQYF.